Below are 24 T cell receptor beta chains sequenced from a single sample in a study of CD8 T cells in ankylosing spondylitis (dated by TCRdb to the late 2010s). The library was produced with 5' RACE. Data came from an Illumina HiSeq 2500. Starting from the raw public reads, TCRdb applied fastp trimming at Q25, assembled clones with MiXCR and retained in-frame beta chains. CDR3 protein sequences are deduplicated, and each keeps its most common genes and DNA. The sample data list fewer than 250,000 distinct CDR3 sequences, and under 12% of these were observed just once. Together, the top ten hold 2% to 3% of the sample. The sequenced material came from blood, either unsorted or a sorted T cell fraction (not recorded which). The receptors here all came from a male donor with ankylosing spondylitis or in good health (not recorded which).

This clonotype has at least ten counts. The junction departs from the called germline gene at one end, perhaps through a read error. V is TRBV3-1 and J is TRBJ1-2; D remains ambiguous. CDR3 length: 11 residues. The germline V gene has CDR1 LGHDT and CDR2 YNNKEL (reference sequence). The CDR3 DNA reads TGTGCCAGCAGCCAAAGTGGGCGGATGAACTTC. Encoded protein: CASSQSGRMNF. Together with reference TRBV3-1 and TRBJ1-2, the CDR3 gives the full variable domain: DTAVSQTPKYLVTQMGNDKSIKCEQNLGHDTMYWYKQDSKKFLKIMFSYNNKELIINETVPNRFSPKSPDKAHLNLHINSLELGDSAVYFCASSQSGRMNFGSGTRLTVV.

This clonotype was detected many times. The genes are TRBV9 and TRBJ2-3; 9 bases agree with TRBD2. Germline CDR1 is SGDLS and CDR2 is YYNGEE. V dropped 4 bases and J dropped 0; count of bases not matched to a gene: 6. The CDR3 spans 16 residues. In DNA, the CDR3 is TGTGCCAGCAGCCCGCTAGCGGGATTTAGCACAGATACGCAGTATTTT. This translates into CASSPLAGFSTDTQYF.

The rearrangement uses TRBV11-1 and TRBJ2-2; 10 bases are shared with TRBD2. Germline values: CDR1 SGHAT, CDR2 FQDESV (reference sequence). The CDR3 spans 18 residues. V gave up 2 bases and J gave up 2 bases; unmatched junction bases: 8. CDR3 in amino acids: CASSLSRTSGTNTGELFF. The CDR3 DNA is TGTGCCAGCAGCTTAAGCCGGACTAGCGGAACTAACACCGGGGAGCTGTTTTTT.

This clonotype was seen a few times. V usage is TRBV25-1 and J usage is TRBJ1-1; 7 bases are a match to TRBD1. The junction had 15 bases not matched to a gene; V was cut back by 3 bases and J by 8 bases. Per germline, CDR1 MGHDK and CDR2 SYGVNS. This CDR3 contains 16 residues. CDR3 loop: CASSDPSGGWGMEAFF. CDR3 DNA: TGTGCCAGCAGTGATCCCTCAGGGGGATGGGGAATGGAAGCTTTCTTT.

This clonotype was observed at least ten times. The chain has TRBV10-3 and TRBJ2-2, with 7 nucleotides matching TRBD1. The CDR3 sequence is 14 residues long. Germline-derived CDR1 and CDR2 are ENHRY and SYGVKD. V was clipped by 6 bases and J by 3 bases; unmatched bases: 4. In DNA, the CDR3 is TGTGCCATCAGCCCTACAGGGGACACCGGGGAGCTGTTTTTT. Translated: CAISPTGDTGELFF.

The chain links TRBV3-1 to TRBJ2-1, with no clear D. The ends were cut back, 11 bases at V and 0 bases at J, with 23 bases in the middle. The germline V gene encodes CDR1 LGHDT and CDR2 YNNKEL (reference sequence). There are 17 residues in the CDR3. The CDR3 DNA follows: TGTGCCTCCTGCCAAGAAAAACGGATGAGCTCCTACAATGAGCAGTTCTTC. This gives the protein CASCQEKRMSSYNEQFF.

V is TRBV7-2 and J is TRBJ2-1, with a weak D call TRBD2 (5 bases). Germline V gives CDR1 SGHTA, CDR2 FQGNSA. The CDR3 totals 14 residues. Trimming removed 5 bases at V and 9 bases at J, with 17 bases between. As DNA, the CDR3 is TGTGCCAGCAGCCCGGCGGGTCACGAGGGTGAGCAGTTCTTC. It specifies CASSPAGHEGEQFF.

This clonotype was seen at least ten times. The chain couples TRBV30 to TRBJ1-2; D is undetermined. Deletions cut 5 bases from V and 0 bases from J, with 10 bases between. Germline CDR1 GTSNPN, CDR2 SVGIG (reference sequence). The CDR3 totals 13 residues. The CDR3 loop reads CAWAPGANYGYTF. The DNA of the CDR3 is TGTGCCTGGGCCCCGGGTGCTAACTATGGCTACACCTTC.

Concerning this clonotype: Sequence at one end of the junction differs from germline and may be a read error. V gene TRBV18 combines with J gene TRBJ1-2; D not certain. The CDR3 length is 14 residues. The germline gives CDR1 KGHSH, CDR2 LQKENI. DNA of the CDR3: TGTGCCAGCTCATCACCGAAAGGGTTCTATGGCTACACCTTC. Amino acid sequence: CASSSPKGFYGYTF.

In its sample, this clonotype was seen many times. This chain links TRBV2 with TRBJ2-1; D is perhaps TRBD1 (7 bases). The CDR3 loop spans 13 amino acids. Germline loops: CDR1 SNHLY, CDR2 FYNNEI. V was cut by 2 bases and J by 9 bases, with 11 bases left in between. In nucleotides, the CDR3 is TGTGCCAGCAGTGAACAGGGGGGCAGTGAGCAGTTCTTC. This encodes CASSEQGGSEQFF. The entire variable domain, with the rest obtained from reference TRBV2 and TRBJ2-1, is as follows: EPEVTQTPSHQVTQMGQEVILRCVPISNHLYFYWYRQILGQKVEFLVSFYNNEISEKSEIFDDQFSVERPDGSNFTLKIRSTKLEDSAMYFCASSEQGGSEQFFGPGTRLTVL.

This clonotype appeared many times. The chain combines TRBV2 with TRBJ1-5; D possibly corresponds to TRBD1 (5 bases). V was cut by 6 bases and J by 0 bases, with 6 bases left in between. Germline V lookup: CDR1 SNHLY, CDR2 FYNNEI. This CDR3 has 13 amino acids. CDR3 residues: CASRQDSNQPQHF. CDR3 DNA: TGTGCCAGCAGACAGGATAGCAATCAGCCCCAGCATTTT.

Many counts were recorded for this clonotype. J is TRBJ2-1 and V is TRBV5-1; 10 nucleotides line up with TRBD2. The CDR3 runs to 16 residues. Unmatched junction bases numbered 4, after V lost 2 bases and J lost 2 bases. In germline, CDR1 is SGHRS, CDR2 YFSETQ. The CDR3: CASSFVSGRPYNEQFF. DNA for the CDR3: TGCGCCAGCAGCTTCGTTAGCGGGAGGCCCTACAATGAGCAGTTCTTC.

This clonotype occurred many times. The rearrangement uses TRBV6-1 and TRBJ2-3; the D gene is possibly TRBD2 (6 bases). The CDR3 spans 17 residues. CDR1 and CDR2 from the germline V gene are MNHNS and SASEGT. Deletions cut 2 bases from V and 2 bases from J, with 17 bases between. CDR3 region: CASSETLGGYLTDTQYF. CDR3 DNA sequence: TGTGCCAGCAGTGAAACCCTCGGAGGGTATCTCACAGATACGCAGTATTTT.

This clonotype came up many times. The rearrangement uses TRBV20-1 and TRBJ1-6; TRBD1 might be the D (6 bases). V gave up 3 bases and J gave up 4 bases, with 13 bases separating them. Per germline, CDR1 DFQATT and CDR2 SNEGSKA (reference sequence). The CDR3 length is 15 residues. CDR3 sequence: CSASVRGLYNSPLHF. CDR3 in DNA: TGCAGTGCTAGTGTCAGGGGCCTGTATAATTCACCCCTCCACTTT.

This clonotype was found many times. CDR3 sequence reads: CSARVLAGDIQYF. Here the CDR3 DNA reads TGCAGTGCTAGAGTGCTAGCGGGAGACATTCAGTACTTC. The chain recombines TRBV20-1 with TRBJ2-4, with TRBD2 matching over 10 bases. The CDR3 runs 13 residues. V trimming: 1 base; J trimming: 8 bases; junction bases outside the gene matches: 2. Germline V gene sequence: CDR1 DFQATT, CDR2 SNEGSKA (reference sequence).

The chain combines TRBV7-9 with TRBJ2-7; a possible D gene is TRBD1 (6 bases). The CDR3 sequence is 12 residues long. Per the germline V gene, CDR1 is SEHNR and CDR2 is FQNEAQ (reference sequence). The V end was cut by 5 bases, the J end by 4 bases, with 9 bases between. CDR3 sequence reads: CASSRGQYEQYF. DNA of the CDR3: TGTGCCAGCAGCCGAGGACAGTACGAGCAGTACTTC.

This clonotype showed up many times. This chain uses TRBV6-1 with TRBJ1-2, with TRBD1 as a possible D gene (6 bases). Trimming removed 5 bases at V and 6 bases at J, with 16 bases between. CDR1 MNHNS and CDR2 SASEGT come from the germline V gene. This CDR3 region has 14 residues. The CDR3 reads CASSPGTRGDGYTF. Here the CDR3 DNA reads TGTGCCAGCAGTCCCGGGACACGCGGCGATGGCTACACCTTC.

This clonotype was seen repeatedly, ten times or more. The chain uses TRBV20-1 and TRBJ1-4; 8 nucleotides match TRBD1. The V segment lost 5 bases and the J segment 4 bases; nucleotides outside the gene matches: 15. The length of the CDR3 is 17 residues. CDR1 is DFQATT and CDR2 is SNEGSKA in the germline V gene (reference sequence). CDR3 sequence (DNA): TGCAGTGCTTCGGACAGGGTTCATGCGTCCCTTAATGAAAAACTGTTTTTT. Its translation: CSASDRVHASLNEKLFF.

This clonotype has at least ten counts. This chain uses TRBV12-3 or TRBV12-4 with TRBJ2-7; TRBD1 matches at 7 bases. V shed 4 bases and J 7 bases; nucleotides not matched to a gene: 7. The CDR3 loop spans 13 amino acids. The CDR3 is CASSSPRGQEQYF. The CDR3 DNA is TGTGCCAGCAGTTCTCCTAGGGGGCAGGAGCAGTACTTC.

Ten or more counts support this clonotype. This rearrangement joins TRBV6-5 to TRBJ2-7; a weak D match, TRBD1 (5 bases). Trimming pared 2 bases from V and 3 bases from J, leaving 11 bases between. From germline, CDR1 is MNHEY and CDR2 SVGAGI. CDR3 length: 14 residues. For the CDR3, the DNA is TGTGCCAGCAGTTACACGCGACAGAGCTACGAGCAGTACTTC. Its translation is CASSYTRQSYEQYF.

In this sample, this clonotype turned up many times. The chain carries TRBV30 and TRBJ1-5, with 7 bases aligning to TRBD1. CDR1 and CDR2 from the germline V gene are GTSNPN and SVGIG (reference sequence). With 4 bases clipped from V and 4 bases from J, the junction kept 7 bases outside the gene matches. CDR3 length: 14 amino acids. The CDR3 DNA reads TGTGCCTGGACCGCGGGACAGTCAAATCAGCCCCAGCATTTT. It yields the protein CAWTAGQSNQPQHF.

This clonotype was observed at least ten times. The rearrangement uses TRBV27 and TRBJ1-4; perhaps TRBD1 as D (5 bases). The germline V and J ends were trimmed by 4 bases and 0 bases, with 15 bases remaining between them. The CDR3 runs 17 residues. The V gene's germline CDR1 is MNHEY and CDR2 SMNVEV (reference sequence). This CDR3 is CASSSGTGRATNEKLFF. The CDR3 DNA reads TGTGCCAGCAGTTCGGGGACCGGGCGGGCAACTAATGAAAAACTGTTTTTT.

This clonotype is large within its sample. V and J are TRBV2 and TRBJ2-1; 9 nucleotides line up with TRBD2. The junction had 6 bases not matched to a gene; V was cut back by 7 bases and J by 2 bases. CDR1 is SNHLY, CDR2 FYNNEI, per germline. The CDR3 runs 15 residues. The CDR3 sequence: CASTKTSGPYNEQFF. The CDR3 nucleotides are TGTGCCAGCACCAAGACTAGCGGACCCTACAATGAGCAGTTCTTC.

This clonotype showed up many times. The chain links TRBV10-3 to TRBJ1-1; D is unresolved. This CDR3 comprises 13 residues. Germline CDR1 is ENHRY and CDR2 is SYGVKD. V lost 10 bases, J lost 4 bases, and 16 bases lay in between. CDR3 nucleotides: TGTGCCACCGAGGAGGACCCACGCACTGAAGCTTTCTTT. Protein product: CATEEDPRTEAFF.